The clone carrying this T cell receptor (beta chain) came up many times. Its cognate antigen is unknown. This record comes from a study of human T cells and chemical hapten exposure. Study context: In the roughly 24-week study, patients were dosed weekly with diphenylcyclopropenone on the scalp throughout. Reading of the patch tests, which applied 0.01% DPC to the upper back, occurred at 6 days. Study-wide findings and caveats: Counts of TCRs expanded at PT1 correlated positively with patch test score.

During construction of the library, unique molecular identifiers were attached to individual cDNA molecules for quantitative, reproducible TCR counting. TCRdb re-derived calls from the RACE reads in MiXCR, one entry per CDR3 protein. The profile covers about 95,000 distinct CDR3 sequences, with over 10% appearing a single time and roughly 3% taken by the ten largest. Time point reported: patch test 2, 6 weeks after DPC sensitization. Treatment specified: therapeutic diphenylcyclopropenone sensitization with weekly scalp DPC. This CDR3 has 16 residues. V was trimmed by 2 bases and J by 1 base, leaving 14 bases between them.

The sequencing here drew on whole blood, taken in connection with sensitization to the hapten diphenylcyclopropenone (DPC). This clonotype was obtained from a woman in her thirties or forties with alopecia areata. Some clones in this sample may be carry-over from other donors' samples. The chain combines TRBV12-3 or TRBV12-4 with TRBJ1-1; the D gene is possibly TRBD1 (5 bases). CDR3 nucleotides: TGTGCCAGCAGTTTACGCTCAGGGTCTCCGAACACTGAAGCTTTCTTT. Translated, it gives CASSLRSGSPNTEAFF.